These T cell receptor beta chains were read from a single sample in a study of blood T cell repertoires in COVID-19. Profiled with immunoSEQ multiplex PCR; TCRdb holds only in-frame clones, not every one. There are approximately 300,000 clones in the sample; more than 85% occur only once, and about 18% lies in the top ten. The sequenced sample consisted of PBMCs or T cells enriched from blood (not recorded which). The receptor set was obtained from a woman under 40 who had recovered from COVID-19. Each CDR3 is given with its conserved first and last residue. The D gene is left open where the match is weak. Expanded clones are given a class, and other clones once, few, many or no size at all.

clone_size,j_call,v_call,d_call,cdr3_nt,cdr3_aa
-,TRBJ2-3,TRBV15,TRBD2,TGTGCCACCAGCAGAAGGACTAGCGGGAGGGCCATCTTGCCAGATACGCAGTATTTT,CATSRRTSGRAILPDTQYF
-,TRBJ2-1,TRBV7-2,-,TGTGCCAGCAGCTTAGGGCGGGAATACAATGAGCAGTTCTTC,CASSLGREYNEQFF
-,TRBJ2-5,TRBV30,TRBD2,TGTGCCTGTGCTCCGGGGGGGCGGTTGGAGACCCAGTACTTC,CACAPGGRLETQYF
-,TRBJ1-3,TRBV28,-,TGTGCCAGCAGTTTAACCCCCGGTATCTCCGGAAACACCATATATTTT,CASSLTPGISGNTIYF
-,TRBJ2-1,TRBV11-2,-,TGTGCCAGCAGCTTCGGTCAAGGGGCGCGGGAGCAGTTCTTC,CASSFGQGAREQFF
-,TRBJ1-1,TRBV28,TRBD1,TGTGCCAGCAGTTTATCCCTGGACAGGGCGGGCACTGAAGCTTTCTTT,CASSLSLDRAGTEAFF
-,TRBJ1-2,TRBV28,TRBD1,TGTGCCAGCAGTTTAGGGGACAGGGTCGGGAATGGCTACACCTTC,CASSLGDRVGNGYTF
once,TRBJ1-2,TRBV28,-,TGTGCCAGCAGTTTACAGGGGACCTCTAACTATGGCTACACCTTC,CASSLQGTSNYGYTF
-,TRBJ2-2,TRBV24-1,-,TGTGCCACCAGTGATTTCAGCGGGGAGCTGTTTTTT,CATSDFSGELFF
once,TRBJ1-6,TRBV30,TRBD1,TGTGCCTGGAGGGGGACAGGGGCCTATAATTCACCCCTCCACTTT,CAWRGTGAYNSPLHF
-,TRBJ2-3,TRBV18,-,TGTGCCAGCTCACAAAGCGATGGGAGGGATACGCAGTATTTT,CASSQSDGRDTQYF
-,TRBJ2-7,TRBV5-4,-,TGTGCCAGCAGCAAATGGGGGGTCAGCGAGCAGTACTTC,CASSKWGVSEQYF
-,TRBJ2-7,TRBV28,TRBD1,TGTGCCAGCAGTAGGGGGGACAGGCCCCCAATCGAGCAGTACTTC,CASSRGDRPPIEQYF
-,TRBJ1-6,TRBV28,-,TGTGCCAGCAGCTACGGTGGAGGGACCTATTCACCCCTCCACTTT,CASSYGGGTYSPLHF
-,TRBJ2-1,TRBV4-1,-,TGCGCCAGCAGCCAACCCAGACTAGTCAGGTCCTACAATGAGCAGTTCTTC,CASSQPRLVRSYNEQFF
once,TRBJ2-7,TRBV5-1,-,TGCGCCAGCCGGCTCCCTAGGGGCGAGCAGTACTTC,CASRLPRGEQYF
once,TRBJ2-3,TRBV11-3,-,TGTGCCAGCAGCAAAAGACTAGAGGGAGATACGCAGTATTTT,CASSKRLEGDTQYF
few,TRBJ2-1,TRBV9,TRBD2,TGTGCCAGCTCTGGCGGGAGGGTCAATGAGCAGTTCTTC,CASSGGRVNEQFF
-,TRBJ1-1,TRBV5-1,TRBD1,TGCGCCAGCAGACAACAGGGGGACACTGAAGCTTTCTTT,CASRQQGDTEAFF
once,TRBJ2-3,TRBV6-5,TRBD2,TGTGCCAGCCAGACTAGCGGAAGCACAGATACGCAGTATTTT,CASQTSGSTDTQYF
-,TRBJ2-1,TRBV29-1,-,TGCAGCGTGGAAGGTAGCGGATACTTAGTGGAGCAGTTCTTC,CSVEGSGYLVEQFF
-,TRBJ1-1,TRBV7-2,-,TGTGCCAGCAGCCCGCGGGGGGCCCAAGGGGGAGAAGCTTTCTTT,CASSPRGAQGGEAFF
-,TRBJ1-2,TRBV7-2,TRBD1,TGTGCCAGCACCCCCCCCGGGACAGGGTCTGGCTACACCTTC,CASTPPGTGSGYTF
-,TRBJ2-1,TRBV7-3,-,TGTGCCAGCAGCACGATAGCCATAAGCTCCTACAATGAGCAGTTCTTC,CASSTIAISSYNEQFF
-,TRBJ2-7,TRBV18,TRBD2,TGTGCCAGCTCAGGACTAGCGGGAGCGGCCTACGAGCAGTACTTC,CASSGLAGAAYEQYF
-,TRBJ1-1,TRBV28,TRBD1,TGTGCCAGCAGGTCTCAGGGGGGTACGGGTTCTGAAGCTTTCTTT,CASRSQGGTGSEAFF
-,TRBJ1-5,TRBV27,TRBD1,TGTGCCAGCCGCTTGGGACAGGGGAAGGGTCAGCCCCAGCATTTT,CASRLGQGKGQPQHF
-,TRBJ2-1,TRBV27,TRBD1,TGTGCCAGCTTTCCGGGACAGCCCGCCGGTGAGCAGTTCTTC,CASFPGQPAGEQFF